The next 27 T cell receptor beta chains were all read from a single sample in a study of blood T cell repertoires in COVID-19. Assay: immunoSEQ multiplex PCR; the TCRdb copy retains only in-frame clones and omits some. The sample contains about 480,000 clones, around 89% of which appear only once. Input material: PBMCs or T cells enriched from blood (not recorded which). Receptors originate from a woman in her thirties or forties who had recovered from COVID-19.

This chain uses TRBV27 with TRBJ1-4; no clear D gene. Germline CDR1 MNHEY, CDR2 SMNVEV (reference sequence). The V gene lost 5 bases and the J gene lost 10 bases, with 17 bases spanning the gap. This CDR3 region has 14 residues. The DNA for the CDR3 is TGTGCCAGCAGTAGCCCAGGAGGAGACGGAAAACTGTTTTTT. Translating it yields CASSSPGGDGKLFF.

The chain has TRBV6-5 and TRBJ2-7, with D perhaps TRBD1 (5 bases). The germline V gene encodes CDR1 MNHEY and CDR2 SVGAGI. CDR3 size: 14 residues. Deletions cut 2 bases from V and 2 bases from J, with 10 bases between. This chain's CDR3 is CASSYGWGAYEQYF. The CDR3 bases are TGTGCCAGCAGTTACGGGTGGGGCGCCTACGAGCAGTACTTC.

The CDR3 is CASSRSPDSSHGYTF. The CDR3, as DNA: TGTGCCAGCAGTCGATCCCCGGACAGCAGCCATGGCTACACCTTC. The chain recombines TRBV6-2 or TRBV6-3 with TRBJ1-2, with D perhaps matching TRBD1 (6 bases). Germline loops: CDR1 MNHEY, CDR2 SVGEGT. The V end was cut by 5 bases, the J end by 6 bases, with 19 bases between. This CDR3 spans 15 amino acids.

As concerns this clone: Other DNA sequences in the same sample also yield this CDR3. The CDR3, as DNA: TGTGCCAGCAGTTTCTCCGGTCAGCCCCAGCATTTT. It translates to CASSFSGQPQHF. The V gene is TRBV28, the J gene TRBJ1-5; D remains unclear. Trimming shortened V by 3 bases and J by 6 bases, and 6 bases separated the two germline ends. Germline CDR1 is MDHEN and CDR2 is SYDVKM. This CDR3 region has 12 residues.

This clone was recorded once. The V and J genes are TRBV7-9 and TRBJ2-6; no clear D. Trimming stripped 4 bases from V and 7 bases from J, with 8 bases between. The length of the CDR3 is 13 residues. The germline V gene has CDR1 SEHNR and CDR2 FQNEAQ (reference sequence). CDR3 protein: CASSSPTANVLTF. CDR3 coding DNA: TGTGCCAGCAGCTCCCCCACTGCCAACGTCCTGACTTTC.

Here the CDR3 reads CASSIDPRTDYGYTF. Here the CDR3 DNA reads TGTGCCAGTAGTATAGACCCCCGGACAGACTATGGCTACACCTTC. The genes are TRBV19 and TRBJ1-2, with a possible D match to TRBD1 (6 bases). Germline CDR1 and CDR2: LNHDA and SQIVND (reference sequence). Trimming left V 0 bases short and J 3 bases short, with 11 bases between. There are 15 residues in the CDR3.

The genes are TRBV7-2 and TRBJ2-5; no clear D. The germline V gene has CDR1 SGHTA and CDR2 FQGNSA. The length of the CDR3 is 13 residues. V gave up 1 base and J gave up 5 bases, with 8 bases separating them. The CDR3 is CASSLEALETQYF. The CDR3 coding sequence is TGTGCCAGCAGCTTAGAAGCGTTGGAGACCCAGTACTTC.

This chain joins TRBV4-3 and TRBJ1-1; tentatively, D is TRBD1 (6 bases). The CDR3 is 15 amino acids. V gave up 3 bases and J gave up 4 bases, with 15 bases separating them. Germline CDR1 LGHNA, CDR2 YSLEER. CDR3: CASSHRTGKGTEAFF. Here the CDR3 DNA reads TGCGCCAGCAGCCACCGAACAGGGAAGGGCACTGAAGCTTTCTTT.

This rearrangement joins TRBV3-1 (or the pseudogene TRBV3-2) to TRBJ2-1; D may be TRBD2 (6 bases). This CDR3 is 15 amino acids long. Trimming stripped 3 bases from V and 5 bases from J, with 14 bases between. In germline, CDR1 is LGHDT, CDR2 YNNKEL (reference sequence). As DNA, the CDR3 is TGTGCCAGCAGCCATTCGGGACTCATTCACAATGAGCAGTTCTTC. Translated, it gives CASSHSGLIHNEQFF.

The CDR3 spells CASSNQKGQLNTEAFF. As DNA, the CDR3 is TGTGCCAGTAGTAATCAAAAGGGACAACTAAACACTGAAGCTTTCTTT. The J gene is TRBJ1-1, the V gene TRBV19, with D maybe TRBD1 (6 bases). The V gene lost 4 bases and the J gene lost 2 bases, with 17 bases spanning the gap. CDR3 length equals 16 residues. Germline assignment: CDR1 LNHDA and CDR2 SQIVND (reference sequence).

This clone showed up just once. The chain links TRBV19 to TRBJ1-1; maybe TRBD1 (5 bases). The germline V and J ends were trimmed by 3 bases and 4 bases, with 18 bases remaining between them. Germline V gene sequence: CDR1 LNHDA, CDR2 SQIVND (reference sequence). The CDR3 spans 16 residues. The CDR3 is CASSMGGNAGSTEAFF. DNA of the CDR3: TGTGCCAGTAGTATGGGGGGAAATGCGGGGAGCACTGAAGCTTTCTTT.

V gene TRBV24-1 combines with J gene TRBJ1-1; D not certain. Germline V CDR1 and CDR2: KGHDR, SFDVKD. Trimming stripped 2 bases from V and 2 bases from J, with 5 bases between. This CDR3 has 13 amino acids. The CDR3 here is CATSDWTNTEAFF. The CDR3 region has the DNA TGTGCCACCAGTGATTGGACTAACACTGAAGCTTTCTTT.

This rearrangement joins TRBV6-5 to TRBJ1-1, with 9 bases that match TRBD1. Germline V gene lookup returns CDR1 MNHEY and CDR2 SVGAGI. Trimming took 6 bases from V and 8 from J; bases not matched to a gene: 7. The CDR3 has 13 residues. CDR3 DNA sequence: TGTGCCAGCAGCTCCGGGACAGGGAGGGAAGCTTTCTTT. Encoded protein: CASSSGTGREAFF.

The chain couples TRBV4-3 to TRBJ2-3, with 9 bases that match TRBD2. The germline V gene encodes CDR1 LGHNA and CDR2 YSLEER. The CDR3 is 15 amino acids. V trimming: 6 bases; J trimming: 4 bases; junction bases outside the gene matches: 8. CDR3 sequence (DNA): TGCGCCAGCAGTCGTCGCGGGAGGGCCCCAGATACGCAGTATTTT. This codes for CASSRRGRAPDTQYF.

The table lists this clone with a count of one. V usage is TRBV6-5 and J usage is TRBJ2-1; 7 bases are a match to TRBD2. J lost 8 bases, V lost 6 bases, and 7 bases had no gene match. The CDR3 has 13 residues. Germline V lookup: CDR1 MNHEY, CDR2 SVGAGI. The CDR3 reads CASRVAGPHEQFF. The CDR3 DNA reads TGTGCCAGCAGAGTAGCGGGCCCGCATGAGCAGTTCTTC.

This clone was recorded only once. The rearrangement uses TRBV7-2 and TRBJ2-5; 7 bases agree with TRBD2. This CDR3 is 15 amino acids long. CDR1 is SGHTA and CDR2 is FQGNSA in the germline V gene. Trimming cost V 2 bases and J 7 bases; bases outside gene matches: 10. CDR3 sequence: CASSLSGTSRGTQYF. As DNA, the CDR3 is TGTGCCAGCAGCTTAAGCGGGACCTCGCGGGGGACCCAGTACTTC.

V usage is TRBV7-2 and J usage is TRBJ1-3, with D possibly being TRBD1 (6 bases). CDR3 length equals 15 residues. Trimming left V 4 bases short and J 2 bases short, with 12 bases between. The germline V gene encodes CDR1 SGHTA and CDR2 FQGNSA. The CDR3 sequence is CASSSQGLTGNTIYF. Written as DNA, the CDR3 is TGTGCCAGCAGCTCTCAGGGGTTAACTGGAAACACCATATATTTT.

In DNA, the CDR3 is TGCGCCAGCAGCTTGGGGGGTCCAGGGGTTCCCGATTACTACGAGCAGTACTTC. It specifies CASSLGGPGVPDYYEQYF. V usage is TRBV5-1 and J usage is TRBJ2-7, with D maybe TRBD1 (6 bases). The germline V gene has CDR1 SGHRS and CDR2 YFSETQ. The CDR3 extends over 18 amino acids. V gave up 0 bases and J gave up 3 bases, with 22 bases separating them.

This clone was detected only once. The chain employs TRBV5-4 and TRBJ2-1, with 7 nucleotides matching TRBD2. The junction had 12 bases not matched to a gene; V was cut back by 3 bases and J by 6 bases. This CDR3 is built from 16 residues. Germline V gene sequence: CDR1 SGHNT, CDR2 YYREEE (reference sequence). The CDR3 DNA reads as TGTGCCAGCAGCTCGACTACTAGCGTGTTACCCAATGAGCAGTTCTTC. Translation: CASSSTTSVLPNEQFF.

The chain carries TRBV9 and TRBJ1-4; weak D call: TRBD1 (5 bases). This CDR3 region has 15 residues. Germline CDR1 SGDLS, CDR2 YYNGEE. Trimming shortened V by 4 bases and J by 5 bases, and 15 bases separated the two germline ends. CDR3 amino acids: CASSSGQVLNEKLFF. For the CDR3, the DNA is TGTGCCAGCAGCTCTGGACAAGTACTGAATGAAAAACTGTTTTTT.

The chain links TRBV6-5 to TRBJ1-1; 8 bases align to TRBD1. The CDR3 has 12 amino acids. CDR1 MNHEY and CDR2 SVGAGI come from the germline V gene. With V trimmed by 9 bases and J by 10 bases, 10 bases remained unmatched. The CDR3 sequence: CASGQGPLVAFF. The DNA for the CDR3 is TGTGCCAGTGGACAGGGACCCTTAGTAGCTTTCTTT.

The V and J genes are TRBV24-1 and TRBJ2-1; D gene ambiguous. The length of the CDR3 is 15 residues. Trimming removed 3 bases from V and 8 bases from J, with 16 bases in between. Germline values: CDR1 KGHDR, CDR2 SFDVKD. The CDR3 protein is CATSDPGGSRDEQFF. The CDR3 DNA reads TGTGCCACCAGTGATCCGGGTGGTTCACGCGATGAGCAGTTCTTC.

The chain is built from TRBV6-2 or TRBV6-3 and TRBJ2-3; TRBD2 aligns across 14 bases. CDR1 and CDR2 from the germline V gene are MNHEY and SVGEGT. V was clipped by 4 bases and J by 2 bases; unmatched bases: 5. CDR3 size: 17 residues. This chain's CDR3 is CASSLGTSGSITDTQYF. The CDR3 coding sequence is TGTGCCAGCAGTTTAGGGACTAGCGGGAGTATCACAGATACGCAGTATTTT.

The rearrangement links TRBV21-1 to TRBJ2-3; whether TRBD1, the table's D call, matches the DNA was not checked. TRBV21-1 is listed as a pseudogene. This CDR3 contains 14 residues. Here the CDR3 reads CASSHHNPPGTQYF. The CDR3 DNA follows: TGTGCCAGCAGTCATCACAACCCCCCAGGTACGCAGTATTTT.

CDR3 sequence reads: CASSSPLGQGPDTQYF. DNA for the CDR3: TGTGCCAGCAGCTCCCCTCTGGGACAGGGGCCAGATACGCAGTATTTT. The chain combines TRBV7-8 with TRBJ2-3; 10 bases are a match to TRBD1. Germline V gene data show CDR1 as SGHVS and CDR2 as FQNEAQ. CDR3 length: 16 residues. V dropped 4 bases and J dropped 4; count of bases not matched to a gene: 8.

The chain couples TRBV6-5 to TRBJ1-1; TRBD1 matches at 9 bases. V was clipped by 6 bases and J by 4 bases; unmatched bases: 9. Germline V gives CDR1 MNHEY, CDR2 SVGAGI. The CDR3 runs 15 residues. For the CDR3, the DNA is TGTGCCAGCAGAACCCAACAGGGGGCGCGCACTGAAGCTTTCTTT. Protein: CASRTQQGARTEAFF.

Remarks on this clone: The identical CDR3 is also encoded by other nucleotide sequences in the sample. The genes are TRBV18 and TRBJ2-7; 12 bases map to TRBD1. CDR3 length equals 14 residues. Germline V CDR1 and CDR2: KGHSH, LQKENI. The V gene end was trimmed by 3 bases and the J gene end by 4 bases; junction bases not matched to a gene: 1. CDR3 amino acids: CASSPGQGAYEQYF. CDR3 DNA: TGTGCCAGCTCACCGGGACAGGGGGCATACGAGCAGTACTTC. Supplemented by reference TRBV18 and TRBJ2-7, the full variable domain reads NAGVMQNPRHLVRRRGQEARLRCSPMKGHSHVYWYRQLPEEGLKFMVYLQKENIIDESGMPKERFSAEFPKEGPSILRIQQVVRGDSAAYFCASSPGQGAYEQYFGPGTRLTVT.